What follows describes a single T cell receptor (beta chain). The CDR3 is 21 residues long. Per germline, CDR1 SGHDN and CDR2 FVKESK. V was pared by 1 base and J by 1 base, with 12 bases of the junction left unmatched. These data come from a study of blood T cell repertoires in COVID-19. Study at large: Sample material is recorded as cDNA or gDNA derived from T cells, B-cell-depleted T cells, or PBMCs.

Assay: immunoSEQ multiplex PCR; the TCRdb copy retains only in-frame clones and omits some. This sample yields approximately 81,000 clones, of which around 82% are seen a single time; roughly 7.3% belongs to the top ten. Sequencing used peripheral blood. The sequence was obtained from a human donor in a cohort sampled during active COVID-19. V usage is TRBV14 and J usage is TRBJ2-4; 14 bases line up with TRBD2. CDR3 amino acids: CASSQARVRTSGGRAKNIQYF. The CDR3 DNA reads TGTGCCAGCAGCCAAGCGAGGGTTAGGACTAGCGGGGGGCGGGCCAAAAACATTCAGTACTTC.